This passage covers 19 T cell receptor beta chains from one sample sequenced in a study of cytomegalovirus exposure and HLA in healthy donors. Primers: 60 Vbeta forward and 13 Jbeta reverse. Profiling relied on immunoSEQ multiplex PCR, and the TCRdb table lists in-frame clones only, not all of them. Of roughly 160,000 clones listed, over 70% are singletons. The specimen was PBMCs. All receptors derive from a boy between 2 and 10 years old in good health and CMV-seronegative.

The chain is built from TRBV11-2 and TRBJ2-5; TRBD2 might be the D (6 bases). Germline V lookup: CDR1 SGHAT, CDR2 FQNNGV. Trimming shortened V by 5 bases and J by 2 bases, and 18 bases separated the two germline ends. The CDR3 consists of 16 residues. The DNA for the CDR3 is TGTGCCAGCAGCCCAAGGGTGGGCGGGACTCAAGAGACCCAGTACTTC. Amino acid sequence: CASSPRVGGTQETQYF.

The CDR3 region has the DNA TGTGCCAGCAGTTTATATGGGGGGGCTGAGCAGTTCTTC. Protein sequence: CASSLYGGAEQFF. V gene TRBV27 combines with J gene TRBJ2-1, with D perhaps matching TRBD2 (7 bases). V was shortened by 1 base and J by 9 bases, with 10 bases between the two germline ends. CDR1 is MNHEY, CDR2 SMNVEV, per germline (reference sequence). The CDR3 has 13 residues.

The chain joins TRBV5-6 to TRBJ2-1, with D maybe TRBD2 (6 bases). CDR1 and CDR2 from the germline V gene are SGHDT and YYEEEE. The CDR3 has 16 residues. V gave up 4 bases and J gave up 2 bases, with 16 bases separating them. DNA for the CDR3: TGTGCCAGCAGCATACCTAGGGGCGGGGCCTACAATGAGCAGTTCTTC. This encodes CASSIPRGGAYNEQFF.

In regard to this clone: The junction shows a germline mismatch at one end, possibly a read error. Other nucleotide sequences from this sample produce the same CDR3. The chain uses TRBV2 and TRBJ2-5; D is perhaps TRBD2 (6 bases). CDR1 is SNHLY and CDR2 is FYNNEI in the germline V gene. The CDR3 spans 14 residues. The CDR3 region has the DNA TGCGCCAGCGTCAATAGGGACTTCCAAGAGACCCAGTACTTC. It translates to CASVNRDFQETQYF. Full variable domain (remainder filled in from reference TRBV2 and TRBJ2-5): EPEVTQTPSHQVTQMGQEVILRCVPISNHLYFYWYRQILGQKVEFLVSFYNNEISEKSEIFDDQFSVERPDGSNFTLKIRSTKLEDSAMYFCASVNRDFQETQYFGPGTRLLVL.

The rearrangement uses TRBV29-1 and TRBJ2-5; D perhaps matches TRBD1 (6 bases). V was pared by 3 bases and J by 2 bases, with 13 bases between. Germline CDR1 reads SQVTM; CDR2 reads ANQGSEA. CDR3 length equals 14 residues. CDR3 loop: CSVDPDSIQETQYF. The DNA of the CDR3 is TGCAGCGTTGATCCGGACAGCATACAAGAGACCCAGTACTTC.

This chain uses TRBV7-9 with TRBJ1-2; 7 positions agree with TRBD1. CDR3 size: 13 residues. Germline CDR1 and CDR2: SEHNR and FQNEAQ (reference sequence). V dropped 6 bases and J dropped 6; count of bases not matched to a gene: 7. CDR3 nucleotide sequence: TGTGCCAGCAGACAAACAGGGGCTGATGGCTACACCTTC. Translation: CASRQTGADGYTF. Drawing the rest from reference TRBV7-9 and TRBJ1-2, the complete variable domain is DTGVSQNPRHKITKRGQNVTFRCDPISEHNRLYWYRQTLGQGPEFLTYFQNEAQLEKSRLLSDRFSAERPKGSFSTLEIQRTEQGDSAMYLCASRQTGADGYTFGSGTRLTVV.

The chain recombines TRBV14 with TRBJ2-3, with 9 bases identical to TRBD2. The CDR3 is made up of 17 amino acids. Germline-derived CDR1 and CDR2 are SGHDN and FVKESK. The trim removed 0 bases at V and 6 bases at J, leaving 10 bases unmatched. In nucleotides, the CDR3 is TGTGCCAGCAGCCAAGAAGTCCTTGGTAGCGGGGGTGATACGCAGTATTTT. Translating it yields CASSQEVLGSGGDTQYF.

This chain connects TRBV4-1 to TRBJ2-7; perhaps TRBD2 as D (5 bases). Per germline, CDR1 MGHRA and CDR2 YSYEKL. With 0 bases removed from V and 3 bases from J, the gap between germline ends came to 12 bases. CDR3 length: 15 amino acids. CDR3 DNA sequence: TGCGCCAGCAGCCAAGAGTCTAGCCCCAACTACGAGCAGTACGTC. Residues: CASSQESSPNYEQYV.

V usage is TRBV12-5 and J usage is TRBJ2-2; D is perhaps TRBD1 (6 bases). Germline loops: CDR1 LGHNT, CDR2 FRNRAP. The CDR3 length is 17 residues. With 0 bases removed from V and 0 bases from J, the gap between germline ends came to 11 bases. CDR3 in DNA: TGTGCTAGTGGTTTGGTCAAAACAGGGACGAACACCGGGGAGCTGTTTTTT. It is translated as CASGLVKTGTNTGELFF.

The CDR3 nucleotides are TGTGCCAGCAGGCCGGGGGACAGGTTCGGCTACACCTTC. Translated: CASRPGDRFGYTF. The J gene is TRBJ1-2, the V gene TRBV27, with 8 positions matching TRBD1. This CDR3 is built from 13 residues. Germline assignment: CDR1 MNHEY and CDR2 SMNVEV (reference sequence). J lost 8 bases, V lost 6 bases, and 8 bases had no gene match.

This sequence joins TRBV5-1 and TRBJ2-1; D gene uncertain. In germline, CDR1 is SGHRS, CDR2 YFSETQ. This CDR3 is built from 13 residues. V was pared by 0 bases and J by 6 bases, with 7 bases between. The CDR3, as DNA: TGCGCCAGCAGCTTGGTTCCGAGCAATGAGCAGTTCTTC. This translates into CASSLVPSNEQFF.

This chain uses TRBV9 with TRBJ1-3, with a weak D call TRBD1 (6 bases). Germline-derived CDR1 and CDR2 are SGDLS and YYNGEE. This CDR3 has 14 amino acids. V lost 4 bases, J lost 0 bases, and 8 bases lay in between. The CDR3 here is CASSIQGSGNTIYF. CDR3 sequence (DNA): TGTGCCAGCAGCATACAGGGCTCTGGAAACACCATATATTTT.

The rearrangement links TRBV11-2 to TRBJ2-7; 11 positions agree with TRBD2. The CDR3 contains 16 residues. The ends lost 0 bases at V and 3 bases at J; junction bases unmatched: 4. Looked up from germline, CDR1 is SGHAT and CDR2 is FQNNGV. The CDR3, as DNA: TGTGCCAGCAGCTTAGAGTTTGGGACTAGCGGCTACGAGCAGTACTTC. This codes for CASSLEFGTSGYEQYF.

With respect to this clone: Since no conserved phenylalanine or tryptophan closes the CDR3, a read error is the likely cause. No DNA is shown, since the ends of the CDR3 on it are uncertain; the CDR3 is the one TCRdb lists. The genes are TRBV5-1 and TRBJ2-7; the table's D call, TRBD2, was not checked against the DNA. CDR1 and CDR2 (germline): SGHRS, YFSETQ. 10 amino acids form the CDR3, both terminal residues included. The CDR3 protein is CASSLGRRRC.

V is TRBV4-3 and J is TRBJ1-2, with 9 bases aligning to TRBD1. CDR3 length: 16 amino acids. Germline V lookup: CDR1 LGHNA, CDR2 YSLEER. Trimming took 3 bases from V and 4 from J; bases not matched to a gene: 9. CDR3 sequence reads: CASSHEGTGGGYGYTF. CDR3 bases: TGCGCCAGCAGCCATGAAGGAACAGGGGGCGGCTATGGCTACACCTTC.

The CDR3 bases are TGTGCCAGCAGCGTAGGCCCTAGCGGGGGGGCTCCCGGGGAGCTGTTTTTT. Its translation: CASSVGPSGGAPGELFF. V and J are TRBV9 and TRBJ2-2; TRBD2 aligns across 12 bases. Germline CDR1 reads SGDLS; CDR2 reads YYNGEE. This CDR3 spans 17 amino acids. Germline trimming cut 0 bases from V and 6 bases from J; bases unmatched to any gene: 6.

The chain carries TRBV20-1 and TRBJ2-7; no clear D gene. Germline V CDR1 and CDR2: DFQATT, SNEGSKA (reference sequence). V was cut by 6 bases and J by 3 bases, with 9 bases left in between. The CDR3 runs to 11 residues. The CDR3: CSAPRGYEQYF. DNA for the CDR3: TGCAGTGCGCCACGCGGCTACGAGCAGTACTTC.

J is TRBJ2-1 and V is TRBV5-4, with 8 bases aligning to TRBD2. The J segment lost 7 bases and the V segment lost 4 bases, leaving 7 bases of the junction unmatched. CDR3 size: 14 residues. Germline V CDR1 and CDR2: SGHNT, YYREEE (reference sequence). The CDR3 loop is CASSPRGGENEQFF. The CDR3 region has the DNA TGTGCCAGCAGCCCCCGGGGGGGGGAAAATGAGCAGTTCTTC. The full variable domain, with the rest looked up from reference TRBV5-4 and TRBJ2-1, is ETGVTQSPTHLIKTRGQQVTLRCSSQSGHNTVSWYQQALGQGPQFIFQYYREEENGRGNFPPRFSGLQFPNYSSELNVNALELDDSALYLCASSPRGGENEQFFGPGTRLTVL.

The table lists this clone with a few counts. The rearrangement uses TRBV2 and TRBJ2-7, with TRBD2 matching 11 bases. Germline values: CDR1 SNHLY, CDR2 FYNNEI. This CDR3 contains 18 residues. The V and J ends lost 6 bases and 3 bases, in that order; junction bases with no gene match: 16. The CDR3 DNA reads as TGTGCCAGCAGGGGGGGGACTAGCGGAACAAAGACTAACTACGAGCAGTACTTC. This encodes CASRGGTSGTKTNYEQYF.